These T cell receptor beta chains were read from a single sample in a study of vaccination effects on CD4 cells after COVID-19. The method was immunoSEQ multiplex PCR; TCRdb's version includes in-frame clones alone and lacks a portion of them. The table has 37,000 or so clones, around 79% seen once; the top ten hold 3%. No cognate antigen is known for these TCRs. Sequencing used CD4+ T cells from PBMCs cultured without peptide, obtained before COVID-19 vaccination. All receptors derive from a human donor who received a COVID-19 vaccine. The CDR3 runs from the conserved cysteine through the conserved F or W. The D gene is left open where the match is weak. Rows give clone size only sometimes, using once, few, many, or a class for an expanded clone.

D | J | V | size | CDR3 | DNA
- | TRBJ2-3 | TRBV7-8 | - | CASSLGVGWDTQYF | TGTGCCAGCAGCTTAGGCGTAGGTTGGGATACGCAGTATTTT
- | TRBJ2-1 | TRBV5-6 | - | CASSLSLLNEQFF | TGTGCCAGCAGCTTGTCACTCCTCAATGAGCAGTTCTTC
- | TRBJ1-6 | TRBV13 | - | CASSLGGRENSPLHF | TGTGCCAGCAGCTTAGGCGGGCGCGAGAATTCACCCCTCCACTTT
TRBD2 | TRBJ2-7 | TRBV10-3 | - | CAIRSGSTYEQYF | TGTGCCATCAGGAGCGGGAGTACCTACGAGCAGTACTTC
TRBD1 | TRBJ1-6 | TRBV19 | - | CASSTGGSYNSPLHF | TGTGCCAGTTCAACAGGGGGCTCCTATAATTCACCCCTCCACTTT
- | TRBJ1-1 | TRBV6-5 | few | CASWEGAEAFF | TGTGCCAGCTGGGAGGGCGCTGAAGCTTTCTTT
TRBD2 | TRBJ2-7 | TRBV24-1 | - | CATSDTVAGGAYEQYF | TGTGCCACCAGTGACACAGTAGCGGGAGGGGCCTACGAGCAGTACTTC
- | TRBJ2-2 | TRBV21-1 | few | CASSKGSRGGTGELFF | TGTGCCAGCAGCAAAGGAAGCAGGGGAGGCACCGGGGAGCTGTTTTTT
- | TRBJ1-4 | TRBV7-9 | few | CASSLGWARGEKLFF | TGTGCCAGCAGCCTTGGTTGGGCCAGAGGGGAAAAACTGTTTTTT
- | TRBJ1-5 | TRBV5-8 | - | CASSLGLSNQPQHF | TGTGCCAGCAGCTTGGGCCTTAGCAATCAGCCCCAGCATTTT
- | TRBJ2-3 | TRBV7-8 | once | CASSLEWRGDHTQYF | TGTGCCAGCAGCTTAGAGTGGCGAGGGGACCATACGCAGTATTTT
- | TRBJ2-5 | TRBV18 | - | CASSPGRETQYF | TGTGCCAGCTCACCAGGTCGTGAGACCCAGTACTTC
- | TRBJ2-7 | TRBV5-1 | - | CASSLEVQAARRTYEQYF | TGCGCCAGCAGCTTGGAGGTCCAGGCGGCTAGGCGGACCTACGAGCAGTACTTC
- | TRBJ1-2 | TRBV7-9 | - | CASSLEDVWGYTF | TGTGCCAGCAGCTTAGAGGACGTCTGGGGCTACACCTTC
- | TRBJ2-7 | TRBV28 | - | CASRRGGQKNEQYF | TGTGCCAGCAGAAGGGGGGGACAGAAAAACGAGCAGTACTTC
- | TRBJ2-7 | TRBV15 | - | CATSSLGNSWDF | TGTGCCACCAGCAGCTTAGGGAATAGTTGGGACTTC
- | TRBJ1-1 | TRBV10-3 | - | CAISENPGADTEAFF | TGTGCCATCAGTGAGAACCCAGGGGCCGACACTGAAGCTTTCTTT
TRBD2 | TRBJ2-2 | TRBV11-2 | - | CASSLEPGGNGELFF | TGTGCCAGCAGCTTAGAACCGGGGGGGAACGGGGAGCTGTTTTTT
TRBD1 | TRBJ2-3 | TRBV9 | - | CASSAPGQGGTDTQYF | TGTGCCAGCAGCGCCCCGGGACAGGGGGGGACAGATACGCAGTATTTT
TRBD2 | TRBJ2-3 | TRBV20-1 | - | CSASVTSGRDTQYF | TGCAGTGCTAGTGTAACTAGCGGGAGAGATACGCAGTATTTT
TRBD1 | TRBJ1-2 | TRBV19 | - | CASSVDRGRSYGYTF | TGTGCCAGTAGTGTGGACAGGGGAAGGAGCTATGGCTACACCTTC
- | TRBJ2-4 | TRBV27 | - | CASSLAPPTGIAKNIQYF | TGTGCCAGCAGTTTAGCACCCCCCACAGGGATAGCCAAAAACATTCAGTACTTC
- | TRBJ1-5 | TRBV6-5 | - | CASSKGTQPQHF | TGTGCCAGCAGCAAAGGCACCCAGCCCCAGCATTTT
- | TRBJ2-1 | TRBV5-6 | - | CASSFRGGPGEQFF | TGTGCCAGCAGCTTTAGGGGAGGCCCGGGTGAGCAGTTCTTC
- | TRBJ1-4 | TRBV7-9 | - | CASSRHGGKLFF | TGTGCCAGCAGCCGCCACGGGGGGAAACTGTTTTTT
TRBD1 | TRBJ1-3 | TRBV12-3/TRBV12-4 | - | CASSGTEGNTIYF | TGTGCCAGCAGTGGGACAGAGGGAAACACCATATATTTT
TRBD2 | TRBJ2-7 | TRBV7-9 | - | CASSPSTSGVPGEQYF | TGTGCCAGCAGCCCTTCGACTAGCGGGGTCCCGGGGGAGCAGTACTTC
TRBD2 | TRBJ2-1 | TRBV5-1 | - | CASSPASGSYNEQFF | TGCGCCAGCAGCCCGGCTAGCGGGAGTTACAATGAGCAGTTCTTC
TRBD1 | TRBJ1-1 | TRBV5-4 | - | CASSLGQGSTEAFF | TGTGCCAGCAGCTTGGGACAGGGATCCACTGAAGCTTTCTTT
- | TRBJ1-1 | TRBV19 | once | CASNAATLNTEAFF | TGTGCCAGTAACGCAGCCACCTTGAACACTGAAGCTTTCTTT
TRBD1 | TRBJ2-2 | TRBV6-5 | few | CASSGQGTGELFF | TGTGCCAGCAGCGGACAGGGTACCGGGGAGCTGTTTTTT
- | TRBJ2-2 | TRBV4-2 | - | CASRPETNTGELFF | TGTGCCAGCAGGCCTGAAACGAACACCGGGGAGCTGTTTTTT
- | TRBJ2-1 | TRBV5-1 | - | CASSASDSSYNEQFF | TGCGCCAGCAGCGCTTCGGACAGTTCCTACAATGAGCAGTTCTTC
TRBD1 | TRBJ1-4 | TRBV3-1/TRBV3-2 | - | CASSQGRGLFF | TGTGCCAGCAGCCAAGGCAGGGGGCTGTTTTTT
- | TRBJ1-3 | TRBV5-8 | - | CASSLVPDTFSGNTIYF | TGTGCCAGCAGCTTGGTCCCGGACACCTTCTCTGGAAACACCATATATTTT
- | TRBJ1-2 | TRBV27 | - | CASSPQDTNYGYTF | TGTGCCAGCAGTCCCCAGGACACTAACTATGGCTACACCTTC
- | TRBJ1-2 | TRBV4-2 | few | CASRSPDSLNYGYTF | TGTGCCAGCAGATCCCCTGACAGCTTAAACTATGGCTACACCTTC
- | TRBJ1-2 | TRBV5-1 | few | CASTQQSDRGYTF | TGCGCCAGCACGCAACAGAGCGATCGTGGCTACACCTTC
- | TRBJ1-1 | TRBV27 | few | CASSLEPRGTEAFF | TGTGCCAGCAGTTTGGAACCCCGGGGGACTGAAGCTTTCTTT
- | TRBJ1-3 | TRBV7-9 | few | CASKEGAGNTIYF | TGTGCCAGCAAGGAGGGGGCTGGAAACACCATATATTTT
- | TRBJ2-3 | TRBV12-3/TRBV12-4 | - | CASTSSTDTQYF | TGTGCCAGCACTTCTAGCACAGATACGCAGTATTTT
- | TRBJ2-7 | TRBV11-2 | - | CASTPTRDGRREQYF | TGTGCCAGCACCCCCACCCGGGACGGAAGACGCGAGCAGTACTTC
TRBD1 | TRBJ2-7 | TRBV5-6 | - | CASSLAPTGFAYEQYF | TGTGCCAGCAGCTTGGCCCCGACAGGGTTTGCCTACGAGCAGTACTTC
- | TRBJ2-4 | TRBV15 | - | CATSRAAPQVGNIQYF | TGTGCCACCAGCAGAGCGGCCCCACAGGTGGGGAACATTCAGTACTTC
TRBD1 | TRBJ2-3 | TRBV5-4 | few | CASSLQGALTDTQYF | TGTGCCAGCAGCTTACAGGGGGCACTCACAGATACGCAGTATTTT
- | TRBJ2-5 | TRBV5-1 | - | CASSLGDRSVQETQYF | TGCGCCAGCAGCCTCGGAGACAGGAGTGTTCAAGAGACCCAGTACTTC